This T cell receptor (beta chain) was sequenced during a study of post-analysis software for immune sequencing data. A remark on this clonotype: Its antigen is unknown.

The study, taken as a whole, reports: By F measure, strong co-clustering occurred among samples prepared in the same batch. Five TRBV segments, including TRBV5-6, TRBV5-1 and TRBV20-1, were more frequent in patients than controls. Patients with multiple sclerosis recorded significantly lower normalized Chao1 diversity than controls, the study found.

Unique molecular identifiers tagged the TCR beta cDNA libraries. When about 1 to 11 million T cells were used, they gave around 500,000 cDNA molecules. TCRdb re-called the PCR reads with MiXCR, one entry per CDR3 protein. The data hold around 770,000 distinct CDR3 sequences, with 46% observed a single time. The CDR3 is made up of 13 amino acids. CDR1 and CDR2 (germline): KGHSH, LQKENI. V lost 2 bases and J 8 bases, leaving 10 bases between the germline ends. The TCR comes from a girl under 18 with multiple sclerosis. J is TRBJ1-5 and V is TRBV18; D gene uncertain. The material sequenced was blood. The CDR3 coding sequence is TGTGCCAGCTCACCAGGGTTTGCCGAGCCCCAGCATTTT. Its protein product is CASSPGFAEPQHF.